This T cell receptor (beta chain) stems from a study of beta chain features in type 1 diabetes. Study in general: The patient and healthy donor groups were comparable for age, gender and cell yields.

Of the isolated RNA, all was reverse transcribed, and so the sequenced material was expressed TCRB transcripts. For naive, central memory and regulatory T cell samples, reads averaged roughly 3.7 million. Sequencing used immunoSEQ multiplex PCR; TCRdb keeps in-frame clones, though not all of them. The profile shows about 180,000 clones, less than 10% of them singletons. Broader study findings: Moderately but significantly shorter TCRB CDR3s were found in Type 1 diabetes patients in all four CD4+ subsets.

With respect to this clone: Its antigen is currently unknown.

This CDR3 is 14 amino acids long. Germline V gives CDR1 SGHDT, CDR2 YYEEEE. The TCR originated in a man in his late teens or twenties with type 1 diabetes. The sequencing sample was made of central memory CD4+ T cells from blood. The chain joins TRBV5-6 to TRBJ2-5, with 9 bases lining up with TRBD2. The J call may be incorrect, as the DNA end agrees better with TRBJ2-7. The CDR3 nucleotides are TGTGCCAGCAGCTCCCAGCGGGGGGACTACGAGCAGTACTTC. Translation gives CASSSQRGDYEQYF.